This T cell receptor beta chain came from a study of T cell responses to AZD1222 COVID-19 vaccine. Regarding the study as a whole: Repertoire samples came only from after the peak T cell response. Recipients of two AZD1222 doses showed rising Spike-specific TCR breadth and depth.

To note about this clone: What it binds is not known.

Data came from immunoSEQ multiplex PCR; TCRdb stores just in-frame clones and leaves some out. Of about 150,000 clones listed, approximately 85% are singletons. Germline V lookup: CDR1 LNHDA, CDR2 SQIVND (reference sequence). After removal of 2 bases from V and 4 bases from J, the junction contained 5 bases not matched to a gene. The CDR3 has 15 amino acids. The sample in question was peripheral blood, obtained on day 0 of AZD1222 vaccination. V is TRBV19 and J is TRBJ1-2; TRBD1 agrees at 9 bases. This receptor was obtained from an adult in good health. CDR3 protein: CASSINTGGSYGYTF. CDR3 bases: TGTGCCAGTAGTATAAATACAGGGGGCTCCTATGGCTACACCTTC.